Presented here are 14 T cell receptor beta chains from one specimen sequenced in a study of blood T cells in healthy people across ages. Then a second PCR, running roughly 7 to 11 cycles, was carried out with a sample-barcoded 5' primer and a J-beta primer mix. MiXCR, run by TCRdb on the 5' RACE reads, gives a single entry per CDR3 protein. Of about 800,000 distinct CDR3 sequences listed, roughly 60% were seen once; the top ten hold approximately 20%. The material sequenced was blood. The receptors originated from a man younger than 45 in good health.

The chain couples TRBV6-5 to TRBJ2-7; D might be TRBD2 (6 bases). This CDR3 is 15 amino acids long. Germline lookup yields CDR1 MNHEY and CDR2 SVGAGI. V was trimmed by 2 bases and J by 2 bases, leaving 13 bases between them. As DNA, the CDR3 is TGTGCCAGCAGTTACGCGCCCGGGACTCCCTACGAGCAGTACTTC. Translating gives CASSYAPGTPYEQYF.

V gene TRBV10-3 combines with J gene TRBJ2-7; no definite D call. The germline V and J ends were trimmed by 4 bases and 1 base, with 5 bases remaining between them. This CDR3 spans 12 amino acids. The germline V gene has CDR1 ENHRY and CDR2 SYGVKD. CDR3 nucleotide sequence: TGTGCCATCAGTGTCTATTCCTACGAGCAGTACTTC. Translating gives CAISVYSYEQYF.

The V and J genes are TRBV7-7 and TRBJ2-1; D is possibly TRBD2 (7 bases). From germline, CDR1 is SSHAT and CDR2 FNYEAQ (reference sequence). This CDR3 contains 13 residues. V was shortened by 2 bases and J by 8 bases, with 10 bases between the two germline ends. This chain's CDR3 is CASSLRGADEQFF. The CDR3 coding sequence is TGTGCCAGCAGCTTACGGGGGGCAGATGAGCAGTTCTTC.

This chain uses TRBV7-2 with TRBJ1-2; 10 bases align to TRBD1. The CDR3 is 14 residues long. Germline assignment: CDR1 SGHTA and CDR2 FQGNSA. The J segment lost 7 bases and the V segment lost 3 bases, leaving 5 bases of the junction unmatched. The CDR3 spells CASSFLGQGFGYTF. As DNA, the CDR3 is TGTGCCAGCAGCTTTTTGGGACAGGGGTTTGGCTACACCTTC.

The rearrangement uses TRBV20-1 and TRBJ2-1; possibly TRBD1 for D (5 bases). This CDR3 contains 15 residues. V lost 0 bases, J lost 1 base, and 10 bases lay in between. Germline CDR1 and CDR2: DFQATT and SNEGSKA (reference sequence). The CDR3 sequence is CSARELRTSYNEQFF. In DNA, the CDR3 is TGCAGTGCTAGAGAGCTCCGGACATCCTACAATGAGCAGTTCTTC.

The CDR3 DNA reads TGCAGCGTTGTAAGGGGTTTCTCCTACAATGAGCAGTTCTTC. This sequence encodes CSVVRGFSYNEQFF. This chain uses TRBV29-1 with TRBJ2-1, with a possible D match to TRBD1 (5 bases). This CDR3 has 14 residues. Germline loops: CDR1 SQVTM, CDR2 ANQGSEA. V was trimmed by 4 bases and J by 0 bases, leaving 10 bases between them.

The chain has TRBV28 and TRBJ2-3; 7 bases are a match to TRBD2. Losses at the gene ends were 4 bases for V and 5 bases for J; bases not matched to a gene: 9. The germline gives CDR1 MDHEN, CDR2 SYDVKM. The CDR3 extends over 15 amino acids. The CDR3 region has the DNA TGTGCCAGCAGTTCCCCTAGCGGACCGGGAGATACGCAGTATTTT. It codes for CASSSPSGPGDTQYF.

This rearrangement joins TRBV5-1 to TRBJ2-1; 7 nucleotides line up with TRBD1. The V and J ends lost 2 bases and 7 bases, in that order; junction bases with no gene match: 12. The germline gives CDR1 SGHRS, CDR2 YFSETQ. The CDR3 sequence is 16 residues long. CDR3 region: CASSLSTGDLLNEQFF. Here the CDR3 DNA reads TGCGCCAGCAGCTTAAGTACAGGGGATCTCTTGAATGAGCAGTTCTTC.

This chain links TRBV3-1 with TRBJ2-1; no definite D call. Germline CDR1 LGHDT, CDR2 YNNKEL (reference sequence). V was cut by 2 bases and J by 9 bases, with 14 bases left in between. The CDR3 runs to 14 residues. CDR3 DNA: TGTGCCAGCAGCCAATTTAATTTGTTGGGTGAGCAGTTCTTC. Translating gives CASSQFNLLGEQFF.

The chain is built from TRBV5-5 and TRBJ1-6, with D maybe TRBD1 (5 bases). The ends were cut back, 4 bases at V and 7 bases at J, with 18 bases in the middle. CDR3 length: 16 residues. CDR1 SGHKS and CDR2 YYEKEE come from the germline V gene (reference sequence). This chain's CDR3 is CASSPRAAGYNSPLHF. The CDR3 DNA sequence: TGTGCCAGCAGCCCGAGGGCGGCAGGGTACAATTCACCCCTCCACTTT.

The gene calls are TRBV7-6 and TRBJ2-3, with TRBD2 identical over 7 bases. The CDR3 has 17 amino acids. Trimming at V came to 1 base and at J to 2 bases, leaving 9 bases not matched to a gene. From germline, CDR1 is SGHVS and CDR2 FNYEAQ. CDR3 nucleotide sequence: TGTGCCAGCAGCTTAGGCGCCCTGGGGGGGACCACAGATACGCAGTATTTT. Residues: CASSLGALGGTTDTQYF.

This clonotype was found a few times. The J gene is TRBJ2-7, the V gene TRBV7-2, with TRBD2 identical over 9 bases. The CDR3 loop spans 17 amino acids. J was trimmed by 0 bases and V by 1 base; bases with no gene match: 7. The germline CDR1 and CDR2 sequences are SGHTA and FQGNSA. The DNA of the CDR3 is TGTGCCAGCAGCTTAGTTAGCGGGGGATCTTACTCCTACGAGCAGTACTTC. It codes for CASSLVSGGSYSYEQYF.

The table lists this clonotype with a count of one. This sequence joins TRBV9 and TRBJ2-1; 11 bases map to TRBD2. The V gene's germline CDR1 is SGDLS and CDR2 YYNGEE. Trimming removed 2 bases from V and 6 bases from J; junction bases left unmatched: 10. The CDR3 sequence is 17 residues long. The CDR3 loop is CASSVSSGRVLGNEQFF. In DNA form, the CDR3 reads TGTGCCAGCAGCGTCAGTAGCGGGAGGGTCCTCGGCAATGAGCAGTTCTTC.

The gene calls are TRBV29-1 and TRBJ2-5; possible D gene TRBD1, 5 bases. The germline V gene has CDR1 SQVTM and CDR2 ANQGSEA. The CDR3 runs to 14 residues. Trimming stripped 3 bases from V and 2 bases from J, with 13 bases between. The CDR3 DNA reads TGCAGCGTTGAGATCTCGCCAGGGCAAGAGACCCAGTACTTC. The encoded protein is CSVEISPGQETQYF.